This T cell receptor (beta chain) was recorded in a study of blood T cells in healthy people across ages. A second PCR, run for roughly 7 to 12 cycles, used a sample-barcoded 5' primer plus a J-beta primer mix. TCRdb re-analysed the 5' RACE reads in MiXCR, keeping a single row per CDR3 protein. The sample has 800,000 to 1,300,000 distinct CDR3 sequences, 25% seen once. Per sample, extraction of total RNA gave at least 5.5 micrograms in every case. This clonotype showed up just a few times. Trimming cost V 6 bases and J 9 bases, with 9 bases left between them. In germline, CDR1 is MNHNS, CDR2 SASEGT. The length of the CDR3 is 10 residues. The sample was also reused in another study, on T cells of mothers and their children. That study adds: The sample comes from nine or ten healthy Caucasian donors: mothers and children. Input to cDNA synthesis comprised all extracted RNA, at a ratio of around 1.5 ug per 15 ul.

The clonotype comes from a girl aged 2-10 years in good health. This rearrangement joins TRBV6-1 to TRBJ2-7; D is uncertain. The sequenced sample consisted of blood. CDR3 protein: CASRDIPQYF. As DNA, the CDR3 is TGTGCCAGCAGAGACATCCCGCAGTACTTC.